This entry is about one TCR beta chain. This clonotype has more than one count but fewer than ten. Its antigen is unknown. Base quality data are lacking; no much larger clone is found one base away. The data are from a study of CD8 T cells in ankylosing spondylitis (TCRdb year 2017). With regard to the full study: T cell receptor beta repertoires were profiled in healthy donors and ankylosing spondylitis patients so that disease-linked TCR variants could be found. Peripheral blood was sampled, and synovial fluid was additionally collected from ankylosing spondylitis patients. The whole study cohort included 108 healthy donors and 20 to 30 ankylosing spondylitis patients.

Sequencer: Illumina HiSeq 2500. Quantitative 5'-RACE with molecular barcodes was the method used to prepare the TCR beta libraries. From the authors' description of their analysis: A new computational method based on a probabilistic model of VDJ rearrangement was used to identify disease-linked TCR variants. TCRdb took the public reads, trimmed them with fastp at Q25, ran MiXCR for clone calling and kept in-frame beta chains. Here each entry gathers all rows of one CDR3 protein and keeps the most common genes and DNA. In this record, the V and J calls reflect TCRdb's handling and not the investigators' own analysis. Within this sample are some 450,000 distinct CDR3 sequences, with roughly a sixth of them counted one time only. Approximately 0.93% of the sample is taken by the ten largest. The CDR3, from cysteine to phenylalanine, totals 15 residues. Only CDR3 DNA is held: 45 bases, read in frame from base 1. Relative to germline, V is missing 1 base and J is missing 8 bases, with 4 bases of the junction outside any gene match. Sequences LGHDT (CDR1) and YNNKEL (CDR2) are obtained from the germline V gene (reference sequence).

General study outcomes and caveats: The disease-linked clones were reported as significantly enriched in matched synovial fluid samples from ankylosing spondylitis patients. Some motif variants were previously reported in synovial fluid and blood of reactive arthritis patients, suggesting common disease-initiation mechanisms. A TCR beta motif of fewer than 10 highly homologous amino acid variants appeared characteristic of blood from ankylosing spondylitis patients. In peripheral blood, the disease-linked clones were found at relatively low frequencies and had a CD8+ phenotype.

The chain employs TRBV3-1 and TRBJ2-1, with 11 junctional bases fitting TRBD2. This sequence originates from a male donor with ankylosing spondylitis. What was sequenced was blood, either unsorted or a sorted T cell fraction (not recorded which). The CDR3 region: CASSQGLAGSDEQFF. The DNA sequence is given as TGTGCCAGCAGCCAAGGACTAGCGGGGTCGGATGAGCAGTTCTTC.